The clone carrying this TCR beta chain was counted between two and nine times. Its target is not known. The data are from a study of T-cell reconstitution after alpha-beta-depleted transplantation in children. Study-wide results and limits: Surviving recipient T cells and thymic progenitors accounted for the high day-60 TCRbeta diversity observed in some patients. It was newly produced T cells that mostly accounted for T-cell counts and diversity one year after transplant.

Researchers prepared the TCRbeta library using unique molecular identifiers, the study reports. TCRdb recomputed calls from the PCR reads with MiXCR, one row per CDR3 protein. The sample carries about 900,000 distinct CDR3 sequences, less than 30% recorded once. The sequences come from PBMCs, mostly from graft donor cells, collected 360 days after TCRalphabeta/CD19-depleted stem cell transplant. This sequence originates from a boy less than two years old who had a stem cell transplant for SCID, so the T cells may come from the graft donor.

The CDR3 coding sequence is TGCGCCACCACCCTTTCAGGAGGGGGGACTTACAATGAGCAGTTCTTC. Its protein is CATTLSGGGTYNEQFF. The V and J genes are TRBV5-1 and TRBJ2-1; D possibly matches TRBD1 or TRBD2 (6 bases each). This CDR3 is built from 16 residues. Per the germline V gene, CDR1 is SGHRS and CDR2 is YFSETQ. Trimming stripped 9 bases from V and 4 bases from J, with 23 bases between.